What follows are 20 T cell receptor beta chains derived from one specimen sequenced in a study of blood T cell repertoires in COVID-19 (dated by TCRdb to 2020 to 2021). Libraries were constructed by the immunoSEQ multiplex PCR assay. This immuneACCESS table, as held by TCRdb, lists in-frame sequences with V and J called but not all clones. Of the missing ones, under half trace to an unresolved V gene in checked studies; the others have no known cause. The table for this sample lists around 300,000 clones; 70% to 90% of them were counted only once. Of the sample, around 2% is held by the ten largest clones. The sequencing input was PBMCs or T cells enriched from blood (not recorded which). These receptors originate from a woman aged 55 to 70 in a cohort exposed to, infected with or recovered from COVID-19 (not recorded which).

The CDR3 DNA sequence: TGTGCCAGCAGCCAAGATATAGCGGGAGGTTACGAGCAGTACTTC. Translating it yields CASSQDIAGGYEQYF. This sequence joins TRBV4-2 and TRBJ2-7; 10 nucleotides agree with TRBD2. Trimming took 0 bases from V and 4 from J; bases not matched to a gene: 3. Germline lookup yields CDR1 LGHNA and CDR2 YNFKEQ. The CDR3 loop spans 15 amino acids.

The rearrangement uses TRBV9 and TRBJ1-3; no clear D gene. Trimming removed 4 bases from V and 4 bases from J, with 6 bases in between. CDR1 is SGDLS, CDR2 YYNGEE, per germline. This CDR3 has 12 residues. The CDR3 DNA reads as TGTGCCAGCAGCTACCAGGGAAACACCATATATTTT. It translates to CASSYQGNTIYF.

The gene calls are TRBV24-1 and TRBJ1-1, with D perhaps matching TRBD1 (5 bases). The CDR3 totals 12 residues. Germline loops: CDR1 KGHDR, CDR2 SFDVKD. The V and J ends lost 8 bases and 4 bases respectively, with 10 bases between them. CDR3 sequence: CATNGGGTEAFF. The CDR3 region has the DNA TGTGCCACCAACGGGGGTGGCACTGAAGCTTTCTTT.

The chain recombines TRBV5-1 with TRBJ2-3; 10 bases are shared with TRBD1. Germline V gene lookup returns CDR1 SGHRS and CDR2 YFSETQ. This CDR3 contains 15 residues. Trimming at V came to 2 bases and at J to 1 base, leaving 1 base not matched to a gene. The CDR3: CASSFGQGGTDTQYF. In nucleotides, the CDR3 is TGCGCCAGCAGCTTCGGACAGGGGGGCACAGATACGCAGTATTTT. The full variable domain, its missing parts supplied by reference TRBV5-1 and TRBJ2-3, is KAGVTQTPRYLIKTRGQQVTLSCSPISGHRSVSWYQQTPGQGLQFLFEYFSETQRNKGNFPGRFSGRQFSNSRSEMNVSTLELGDSALYLCASSFGQGGTDTQYFGPGTRLTVL.

The J gene is TRBJ2-7, the V gene TRBV30; D might be TRBD1 (6 bases). Trimming removed 5 bases from V and 4 bases from J, with 9 bases in between. Germline CDR1 is GTSNPN and CDR2 is SVGIG (reference sequence). The CDR3 is 11 residues long. CDR3 loop: CAWETGYEQYF. In DNA, the CDR3 is TGTGCCTGGGAAACAGGGTACGAGCAGTACTTC.

V and J are TRBV29-1 and TRBJ1-3, with D possibly TRBD1 on 6 matching bases. The CDR3 length is 10 residues. The V gene's germline CDR1 is SQVTM and CDR2 ANQGSEA. Trimming removed 2 bases from V and 13 bases from J, with 9 bases in between. The CDR3 region has the DNA TGCAGCGTTGAACAGGGGCGGATATATTTT. Its protein product is CSVEQGRIYF.

The rearrangement links TRBV19 to TRBJ2-1; 9 bases map to TRBD2. There are 14 residues in the CDR3. CDR1 LNHDA and CDR2 SQIVND come from the germline V gene (reference sequence). Trimming at V came to 5 bases and at J to 5 bases, leaving 4 bases not matched to a gene. DNA for the CDR3: TGTGCCAGTAGTTCGCGACTAGCGGACAATGAGCAGTTCTTC. This sequence encodes CASSSRLADNEQFF.

The J gene is TRBJ2-3, the V gene TRBV6-5; possible D gene TRBD2, 5 bases. Germline-derived CDR1 and CDR2 are MNHEY and SVGAGI. V lost 2 bases, J lost 5 bases, and 8 bases lay in between. The CDR3 sequence is 13 residues long. CDR3 loop: CASSYELGDTQYF. The CDR3 coding sequence is TGTGCCAGCAGTTACGAACTAGGAGATACGCAGTATTTT.

The rearrangement joins TRBV15 to TRBJ2-7; 14 bases match TRBD2. The junction had 8 bases not matched to a gene; V was cut back by 1 base and J by 3 bases. Germline V gene data show CDR1 as LNHNV and CDR2 as YYDKDF (reference sequence). CDR3 length: 18 residues. The CDR3 reads CATSRGGTSGRPVYEQYF. The CDR3 nucleotides read TGTGCCACCAGCAGAGGAGGGACTAGCGGGAGACCGGTCTACGAGCAGTACTTC.

This clone appeared once. This chain joins TRBV4-3 and TRBJ1-2; D unclear. Between the trimmed V and J ends, which lost 2 bases and 5 bases, there was a span of 12 bases. The CDR3 has 14 amino acids. Per the germline V gene, CDR1 is LGHNA and CDR2 is YSLEER. The CDR3 region has the DNA TGCGCCAGCAGCCAATCCGGGAATTCTTATGGCTACACCTTC. Its translation is CASSQSGNSYGYTF.

The J gene is TRBJ2-5, the V gene TRBV27, with no clear D. This CDR3 contains 14 residues. Trimming cost V 3 bases and J 4 bases, with 12 bases left between them. The germline V gene has CDR1 MNHEY and CDR2 SMNVEV (reference sequence). This CDR3 reads CASSFVGLGETQYF. CDR3 sequence (DNA): TGTGCCAGCAGTTTTGTTGGGCTGGGAGAGACCCAGTACTTC.

V is TRBV7-2 and J is TRBJ2-1, with D possibly TRBD1 on 6 matching bases. The CDR3 contains 16 residues. With 0 bases removed from V and 0 bases from J, the gap between germline ends came to 9 bases. The germline CDR1 and CDR2 sequences are SGHTA and FQGNSA. The CDR3: CASSLATGTSYNEQFF. CDR3 nucleotide sequence: TGTGCCAGCAGCTTAGCGACAGGAACCTCCTACAATGAGCAGTTCTTC.

The gene calls are TRBV9 and TRBJ2-2, with 14 bases matching TRBD2. Germline trimming cut 3 bases from V and 4 bases from J; bases unmatched to any gene: 5. The germline V gene encodes CDR1 SGDLS and CDR2 YYNGEE. The CDR3 spans 17 residues. The CDR3 sequence: CASSGLAGGPFTGELFF. DNA for the CDR3: TGTGCCAGCAGCGGACTAGCGGGAGGGCCATTCACCGGGGAGCTGTTTTTT.

The V and J genes are TRBV19 and TRBJ2-5; perhaps TRBD2 as D (6 bases). Germline V gene lookup returns CDR1 LNHDA and CDR2 SQIVND (reference sequence). The CDR3 runs 15 residues. Trimming took 1 base from V and 2 from J, leaving 11 bases between them. CDR3 sequence: CASSIALTRQETQYF. In nucleotides, the CDR3 is TGTGCCAGTAGTATAGCGTTGACTAGGCAAGAGACCCAGTACTTC. The whole variable domain, filled in from reference TRBV19 and TRBJ2-5, reads DGGITQSPKYLFRKEGQNVTLSCEQNLNHDAMYWYRQDPGQGLRLIYYSQIVNDFQKGDIAEGYSVSREKKESFPLTVTSAQKNPTAFYLCASSIALTRQETQYFGPGTRLLVL.

The rearrangement links TRBV7-2 to TRBJ1-6; TRBD1 agrees at 8 bases. Germline V CDR1 and CDR2: SGHTA, FQGNSA. This CDR3 region has 13 residues. Germline trimming cut 5 bases from V and 10 bases from J; bases unmatched to any gene: 4. Written as DNA, the CDR3 is TGTGCCAGCAGCGAGGACAGGGTCTCACCCCTCCACTTT. Its protein product is CASSEDRVSPLHF.

The genes are TRBV5-4 and TRBJ2-3, with 12 bases matching TRBD2. The CDR3 has 16 amino acids. Losses at the gene ends were 3 bases for V and 10 bases for J; bases not matched to a gene: 12. In germline, CDR1 is SGHNT, CDR2 YYREEE (reference sequence). CDR3 sequence: CASSSTSGSMGYAQYF. The CDR3 nucleotides are TGTGCCAGCAGCTCGACTAGCGGGAGTATGGGATACGCGCAGTATTTT.

The V call is TRBV27, the J call TRBJ2-2; weak D call: TRBD1 (6 bases). The ends were cut back, 2 bases at V and 6 bases at J, with 16 bases in the middle. Per germline, CDR1 MNHEY and CDR2 SMNVEV (reference sequence). CDR3 length: 16 residues. The CDR3 DNA sequence: TGTGCCAGCAGTTTACTGGACAGAGTGATCGCCGGGGAGCTGTTTTTT. Its translation: CASSLLDRVIAGELFF.

This sequence joins TRBV24-1 and TRBJ1-2; TRBD1 matches 7 bases. The V segment lost 6 bases and the J segment 6 bases; nucleotides outside the gene matches: 12. This CDR3 contains 15 residues. In germline, CDR1 is KGHDR, CDR2 SFDVKD. The CDR3 reads CATSMGTERLDGYTF. CDR3 in DNA: TGTGCCACCAGTATGGGGACAGAACGTTTGGATGGCTACACCTTC.

The chain uses TRBV7-8 and TRBJ2-2; 9 nucleotides match TRBD1. Germline V gene data show CDR1 as SGHVS and CDR2 as FQNEAQ. The trim removed 7 bases at V and 6 bases at J, leaving 12 bases unmatched. This CDR3 is built from 16 residues. The CDR3 region is CASTQRGGQGPGELFF. Written as DNA, the CDR3 is TGTGCCAGCACCCAGCGCGGGGGACAGGGCCCCGGGGAGCTGTTTTTT.

The V gene is TRBV7-8, the J gene TRBJ1-6; tentative D call: TRBD1 (5 bases). CDR3 length: 15 amino acids. V lost 5 bases and J 3 bases, leaving 11 bases between the germline ends. Germline CDR1 SGHVS, CDR2 FQNEAQ. The CDR3 coding sequence is TGTGCCAGCAGCGCCCGACAGCACTATAATTCACCCCTCCACTTT. Protein: CASSARQHYNSPLHF.